The following is a T cell receptor beta chain sequence with its context. Its antigen remains unknown. The genomic DNA of each subset was split evenly across several immunoSEQ plates. Per the study methods: ImmunoSEQ supplied junction-only sequences lacking quality scores, so filtering was different. Sequencing used immunoSEQ multiplex PCR; TCRdb keeps in-frame clones, though not all of them. Clone size and the V and J calls come from that table; the DNA yielded D and trimming. Of approximately 2.4 million clones listed, nearly 97% are singletons. This specimen belongs to a study of shared clonotypes between healthy human individuals. Regarding the study as a whole: Measured sharing among donors was expected to vary with sequencing depth.

V lost 2 bases, J lost 10 bases, and 14 bases stayed unmatched. This CDR3 has 16 amino acids. CDR1 is MNHNS, CDR2 SASEGT, per germline. V gene TRBV6-1 combines with J gene TRBJ1-1; 9 nucleotides agree with TRBD1. Material for sequencing was naive CD4+ T cells sorted from blood. Subset indicated: CD45RA+ positively selected. The clonotype was recovered from a man between 18 and 35 years old in good health. CDR3: CASSERDRDTLTGAFF. The CDR3 coding sequence is TGTGCCAGCAGTGAACGGGACAGGGATACACTGACGGGAGCTTTCTTT.